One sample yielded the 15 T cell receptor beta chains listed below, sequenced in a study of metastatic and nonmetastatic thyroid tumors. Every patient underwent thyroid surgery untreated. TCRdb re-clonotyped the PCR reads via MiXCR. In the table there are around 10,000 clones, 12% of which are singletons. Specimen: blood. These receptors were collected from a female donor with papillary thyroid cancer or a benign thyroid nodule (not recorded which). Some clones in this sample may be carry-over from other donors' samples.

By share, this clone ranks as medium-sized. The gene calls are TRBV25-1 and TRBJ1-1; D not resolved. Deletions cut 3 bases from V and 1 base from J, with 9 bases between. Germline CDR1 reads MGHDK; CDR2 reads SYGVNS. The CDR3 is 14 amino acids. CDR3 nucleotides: TGTGCCAGCAGTGACCCCGAGGGGAACACTGAAGCTTTCTTT. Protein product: CASSDPEGNTEAFF.

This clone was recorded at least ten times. The CDR3 DNA follows: TGTGCCAGCAAAGGACAGGTTAATGAAAAACTGTTTTTT. This gives the protein CASKGQVNEKLFF. This chain joins TRBV6-1 and TRBJ1-4; the match to TRBD1 covers 7 bases. CDR3 length: 13 residues. Germline CDR1 and CDR2: MNHNS and SASEGT. V shed 7 bases, J shed 4 bases, and the junction held 3 bases outside the gene matches.

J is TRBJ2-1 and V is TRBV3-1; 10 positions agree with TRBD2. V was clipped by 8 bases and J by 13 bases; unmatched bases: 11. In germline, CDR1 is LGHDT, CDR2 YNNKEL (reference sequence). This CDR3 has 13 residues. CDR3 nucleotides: TGTGCCAGCCGGACTAGCGGTAGCAATTATCAGTTCTTC. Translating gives CASRTSGSNYQFF.

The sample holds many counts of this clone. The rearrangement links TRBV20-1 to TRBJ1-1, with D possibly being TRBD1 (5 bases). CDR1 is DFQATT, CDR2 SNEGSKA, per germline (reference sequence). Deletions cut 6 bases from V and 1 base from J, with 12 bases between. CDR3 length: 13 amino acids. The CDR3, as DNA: TGCAGTGCGGGGGACGGTAAGAACACTGAAGCTTTCTTT. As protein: CSAGDGKNTEAFF.

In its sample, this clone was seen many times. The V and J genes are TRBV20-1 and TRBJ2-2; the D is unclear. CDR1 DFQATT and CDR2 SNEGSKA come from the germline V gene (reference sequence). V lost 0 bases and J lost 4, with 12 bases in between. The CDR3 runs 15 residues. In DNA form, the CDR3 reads TGCAGTGCTAGAGATGGCCTGGCGCCCACCGGGGAGCTGTTTTTT. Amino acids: CSARDGLAPTGELFF.

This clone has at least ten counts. The CDR3 DNA reads TGTGCCAGCAGCTTATACGTCGGCGGTCTCTCCTACAATGAGCAGTTCTTC. As protein: CASSLYVGGLSYNEQFF. This sequence joins TRBV7-6 and TRBJ2-1; the D is unclear. V lost 2 bases and J lost 0, with 14 bases in between. The length of the CDR3 is 17 residues. CDR1 and CDR2 from the germline V gene are SGHVS and FNYEAQ.

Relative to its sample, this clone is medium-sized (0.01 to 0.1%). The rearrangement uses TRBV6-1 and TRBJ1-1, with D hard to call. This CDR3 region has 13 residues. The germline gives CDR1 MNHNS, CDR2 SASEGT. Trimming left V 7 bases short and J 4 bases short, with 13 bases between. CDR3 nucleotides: TGTGCCAGCATCCCCGAGCCGACCACTGAAGCTTTCTTT. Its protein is CASIPEPTTEAFF.

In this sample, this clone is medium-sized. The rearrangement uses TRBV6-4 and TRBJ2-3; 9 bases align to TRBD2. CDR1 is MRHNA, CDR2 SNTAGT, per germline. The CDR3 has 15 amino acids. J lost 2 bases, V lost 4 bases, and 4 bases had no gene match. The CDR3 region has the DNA TGTGCCAGCAGTGCGGTAGCGGGGGTCACAGATACGCAGTATTTT. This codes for CASSAVAGVTDTQYF.

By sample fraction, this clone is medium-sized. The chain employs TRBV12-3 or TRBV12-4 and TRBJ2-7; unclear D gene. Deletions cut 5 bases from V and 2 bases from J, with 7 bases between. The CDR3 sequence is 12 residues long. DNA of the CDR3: TGTGCCAGCAGTGCGGAGCCCTACGAGCAGTACTTC. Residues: CASSAEPYEQYF.

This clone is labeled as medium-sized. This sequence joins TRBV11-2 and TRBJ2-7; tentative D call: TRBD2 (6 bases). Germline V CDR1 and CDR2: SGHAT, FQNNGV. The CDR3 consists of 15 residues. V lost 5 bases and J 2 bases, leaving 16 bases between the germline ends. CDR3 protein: CASSPGGSGAYEQYF. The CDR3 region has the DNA TGTGCCAGCAGCCCCGGCGGTTCGGGAGCCTACGAGCAGTACTTC.

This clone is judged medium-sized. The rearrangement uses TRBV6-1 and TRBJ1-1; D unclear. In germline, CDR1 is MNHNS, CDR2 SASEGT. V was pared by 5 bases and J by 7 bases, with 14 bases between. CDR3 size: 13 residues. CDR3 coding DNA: TGTGCCAGCAGTAAAACTTTGAAGGGTGAAGCTTTCTTT. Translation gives CASSKTLKGEAFF.

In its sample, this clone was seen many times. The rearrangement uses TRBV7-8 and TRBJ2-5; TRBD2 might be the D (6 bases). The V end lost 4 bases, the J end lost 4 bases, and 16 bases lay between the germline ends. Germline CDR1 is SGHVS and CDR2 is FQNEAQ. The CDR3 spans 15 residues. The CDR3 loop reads CASSSHEGRGETQYF. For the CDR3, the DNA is TGTGCCAGCAGCTCCCATGAGGGGCGGGGAGAGACCCAGTACTTC.

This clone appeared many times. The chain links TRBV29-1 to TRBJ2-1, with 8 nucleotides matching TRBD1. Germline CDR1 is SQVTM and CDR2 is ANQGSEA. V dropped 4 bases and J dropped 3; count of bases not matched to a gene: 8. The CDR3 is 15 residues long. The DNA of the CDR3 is TGCAGCGTTGGACCGGACAGGGTCTACTACAATGAGCAGTTCTTC. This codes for CSVGPDRVYYNEQFF.

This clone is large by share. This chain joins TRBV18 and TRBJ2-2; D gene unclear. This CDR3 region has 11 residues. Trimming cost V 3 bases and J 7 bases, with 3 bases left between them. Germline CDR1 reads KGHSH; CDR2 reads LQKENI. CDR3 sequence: CASSPDGELFF. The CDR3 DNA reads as TGTGCCAGCTCACCTGACGGGGAGCTGTTTTTT.

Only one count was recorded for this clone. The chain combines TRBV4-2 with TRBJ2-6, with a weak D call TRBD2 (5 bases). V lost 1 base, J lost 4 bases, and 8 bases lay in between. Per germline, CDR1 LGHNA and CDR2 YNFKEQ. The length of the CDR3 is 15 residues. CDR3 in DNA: TGTGCCAGCAGCCAAGTCGCTAGCGGGGCCAACGTCCTGACTTTC. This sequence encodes CASSQVASGANVLTF.